Listed below are T cell receptor beta chains from one sample, sequenced in a study of T-cell reconstitution after alpha-beta-depleted transplantation in children. In TCRdb, the PCR reads were re-called with MiXCR into one record per CDR3 protein. The sample carries 28,000 or so distinct CDR3 sequences, roughly a sixth recorded once. The sequenced sample was PBMCs, mostly from graft donor cells, obtained 60 days after TCRalphabeta/CD19-depleted stem cell transplant. The receptors were sampled from a male patient between 2 and 15 years old who had a stem cell transplant for acute lymphoblastic leukemia, so the T cells may come from the graft donor. Both conserved end residues are part of each CDR3. Each record gives: CDR3 DNA, CDR3 protein, D gene, V gene, J gene, clone size. A D gene is named only where the DNA matches it firmly. The size field is filled for only some rows; it gives once, few, many or a size class.

CDR3 DNA: TGTGCCAGCAGCCGAGGCACTCCCGCCCCAGATACGCAGTATTTT
CDR3 protein: CASSRGTPAPDTQYF
D gene: -
V gene: TRBV5-4
J gene: TRBJ2-3
clone size: -

CDR3 DNA: TGCGCCAGCAGTAGGGGAGAGACCCAGTACTTC
CDR3 protein: CASSRGETQYF
D gene: -
V gene: TRBV10-1
J gene: TRBJ2-5
clone size: many

CDR3 DNA: TGTGCCAGCAGCGGGACGGACTCAACTAATGAAAAACTGTTTTTT
CDR3 protein: CASSGTDSTNEKLFF
D gene: -
V gene: TRBV2
J gene: TRBJ1-4
clone size: -

CDR3 DNA: TGCAGCGTTGCCCGGGACGACACAGATACGCAGTATTTT
CDR3 protein: CSVARDDTDTQYF
D gene: -
V gene: TRBV29-1
J gene: TRBJ2-3
clone size: many

CDR3 DNA: TGCAGTGCTCGGGAACAGATTAATCAGCCCCAGCATTTT
CDR3 protein: CSAREQINQPQHF
D gene: -
V gene: TRBV20-1
J gene: TRBJ1-5
clone size: few

CDR3 DNA: TGCGCCAGCAGCCTTGCCCGGGGCGGCGCCGATGAGCAGTTCTTC
CDR3 protein: CASSLARGGADEQFF
D gene: -
V gene: TRBV5-1
J gene: TRBJ2-1
clone size: -

CDR3 DNA: TGTGCCAGCAGTTCCTGGGGACAGGGCAGCACAGATACGCAGTATTTT
CDR3 protein: CASSSWGQGSTDTQYF
D gene: TRBD1
V gene: TRBV12-3/TRBV12-4
J gene: TRBJ2-3
clone size: -

CDR3 DNA: TGTGCCAGCAGTTTAGACAGGTTCACTGAAGCTTTCTTT
CDR3 protein: CASSLDRFTEAFF
D gene: -
V gene: TRBV12-3/TRBV12-4
J gene: TRBJ1-1
clone size: -

CDR3 DNA: TGTGCCAGCAGCAAAGGACTAGCCGAAACAGATACGCAGTATTTT
CDR3 protein: CASSKGLAETDTQYF
D gene: TRBD2
V gene: TRBV7-7
J gene: TRBJ2-3
clone size: few

CDR3 DNA: TGTGCCAGCTCACCATTCAGTGGGTCCTATAATTCACCCCTCCACTTT
CDR3 protein: CASSPFSGSYNSPLHF
D gene: -
V gene: TRBV18
J gene: TRBJ1-6
clone size: -

CDR3 DNA: TGCGCCAGCAGCTTGGAGGGGACAGGGGAGAACACTGAAGCTTTCTTT
CDR3 protein: CASSLEGTGENTEAFF
D gene: TRBD1
V gene: TRBV5-1
J gene: TRBJ1-1
clone size: few

CDR3 DNA: TGCAGCGTTAGCGGGACAGGGGCCGGTACAGATACGCAGTATTTT
CDR3 protein: CSVSGTGAGTDTQYF
D gene: TRBD1
V gene: TRBV29-1
J gene: TRBJ2-3
clone size: many

CDR3 DNA: TGTGCCAGCAGCCAAGGGGGAGAACAGCCCCAGCATTTT
CDR3 protein: CASSQGGEQPQHF
D gene: -
V gene: TRBV4-2
J gene: TRBJ1-5
clone size: -

CDR3 DNA: TGTGCCAGCCTGGCCGGGATAAACACAGATACGCAGTATTTT
CDR3 protein: CASLAGINTDTQYF
D gene: -
V gene: TRBV18
J gene: TRBJ2-3
clone size: few

CDR3 DNA: TGCAGTGCCGCTAGACTAGTAGGCGATGATACGCAGTATTTT
CDR3 protein: CSAARLVGDDTQYF
D gene: -
V gene: TRBV20-1
J gene: TRBJ2-3
clone size: -

CDR3 DNA: TGTGCCAGCAGCCCAGGGGAGGATCAGCCCCAGCATTTT
CDR3 protein: CASSPGEDQPQHF
D gene: -
V gene: TRBV11-3
J gene: TRBJ1-5
clone size: -

CDR3 DNA: TGTGCCAGCAGTCTTACTAGCGCCGAGCAGTACTTC
CDR3 protein: CASSLTSAEQYF
D gene: TRBD2
V gene: TRBV12-3/TRBV12-4
J gene: TRBJ2-7
clone size: many

CDR3 DNA: TGTGCCAGCAGACAGGGGCCGAACCAAGAGACCCAGTACTTC
CDR3 protein: CASRQGPNQETQYF
D gene: TRBD1
V gene: TRBV12-3/TRBV12-4
J gene: TRBJ2-5
clone size: -

CDR3 DNA: TGCAGCGTTAGCAGGGACCAAGAGACCCAGTACTTC
CDR3 protein: CSVSRDQETQYF
D gene: -
V gene: TRBV29-1
J gene: TRBJ2-5
clone size: -

CDR3 DNA: TGTGCCATTACCAGGGATACTGAAGCTTTCTTT
CDR3 protein: CAITRDTEAFF
D gene: -
V gene: TRBV10-3
J gene: TRBJ1-1
clone size: many

CDR3 DNA: TGTGCCAGCAGCACCCCTAGCGGGGGGGCCTACGAGCAGTACTTC
CDR3 protein: CASSTPSGGAYEQYF
D gene: TRBD2
V gene: TRBV7-2
J gene: TRBJ2-7
clone size: many

CDR3 DNA: TGTGCCAGCAGTTACTCGTCTTATGGGACTAGCGGATCTGGGGCCAACGTCCTGACTTTC
CDR3 protein: CASSYSSYGTSGSGANVLTF
D gene: TRBD2
V gene: TRBV6-2/TRBV6-3
J gene: TRBJ2-6
clone size: many

CDR3 DNA: TGTGCCAGCAGTTTCTCGGGGACAGGGGCGTTTGAAGCTTTCTTT
CDR3 protein: CASSFSGTGAFEAFF
D gene: TRBD1
V gene: TRBV28
J gene: TRBJ1-1
clone size: -

CDR3 DNA: TGTGCCAGTAGTATCGAAAGGACAGGGACCTATGGCTACACCTTC
CDR3 protein: CASSIERTGTYGYTF
D gene: TRBD1
V gene: TRBV19
J gene: TRBJ1-2
clone size: -

CDR3 DNA: TGCAGTGCTAGAGATATGGAGGACGAAAAACTGTTTTTT
CDR3 protein: CSARDMEDEKLFF
D gene: -
V gene: TRBV20-1
J gene: TRBJ1-4
clone size: medium-sized

CDR3 DNA: TGTGCCAGCAGAAGGGTCTTAGCGTGGGACAATGAGCAGTTCTTC
CDR3 protein: CASRRVLAWDNEQFF
D gene: -
V gene: TRBV6-2/TRBV6-3
J gene: TRBJ2-1
clone size: few

CDR3 DNA: TGTGCCAGCAGTTTAAGGGGACTAGCGGGCTACAATGAGCAGTTCTTC
CDR3 protein: CASSLRGLAGYNEQFF
D gene: TRBD2
V gene: TRBV27
J gene: TRBJ2-1
clone size: few

CDR3 DNA: TGCAGTGCTAGGAGCGGGGTCACAGATACGCAGTATTTT
CDR3 protein: CSARSGVTDTQYF
D gene: TRBD2
V gene: TRBV20-1
J gene: TRBJ2-3
clone size: medium-sized

CDR3 DNA: TGCAGCGTCCGGGACAGGGGAGGCTACGAGCAGTACTTC
CDR3 protein: CSVRDRGGYEQYF
D gene: TRBD1
V gene: TRBV29-1
J gene: TRBJ2-7
clone size: -

CDR3 DNA: TGTGCCAGCAGCCTAGTGCCTGCAGGAGCCAAAAACATTCAGTACTTC
CDR3 protein: CASSLVPAGAKNIQYF
D gene: -
V gene: TRBV7-8
J gene: TRBJ2-4
clone size: -

CDR3 DNA: TGTGCCAGCAGCTTAGGGAGCCTCCTTCTCACCGGGGAGCTGTTTTTT
CDR3 protein: CASSLGSLLLTGELFF
D gene: -
V gene: TRBV7-6
J gene: TRBJ2-2
clone size: few

CDR3 DNA: TGTGCCAGCAGCTCCGGAGGGATGAACACTGAAGCTTTCTTT
CDR3 protein: CASSSGGMNTEAFF
D gene: -
V gene: TRBV7-9
J gene: TRBJ1-1
clone size: few

CDR3 DNA: TGTGCCAGCACCGGACAGGGAGTGGAGACCCAGTACTTC
CDR3 protein: CASTGQGVETQYF
D gene: TRBD1
V gene: TRBV25-1
J gene: TRBJ2-5
clone size: few

CDR3 DNA: TGTGCCAGCAGTTACGGGGGGGCAGCGTTCTCTGGAAACACCATATATTTT
CDR3 protein: CASSYGGAAFSGNTIYF
D gene: -
V gene: TRBV6-5
J gene: TRBJ1-3
clone size: few

CDR3 DNA: TGTGCCACTGGAAGCGGGGTCACAGATACGCAGTATTTT
CDR3 protein: CATGSGVTDTQYF
D gene: TRBD2
V gene: TRBV28
J gene: TRBJ2-3
clone size: many

CDR3 DNA: TGCAGTGCTGAAGGGGGACGGCTTAGCAATCAGCCCCAGCATTTT
CDR3 protein: CSAEGGRLSNQPQHF
D gene: -
V gene: TRBV20-1
J gene: TRBJ1-5
clone size: many

CDR3 DNA: TGCGCCAGCAGCTACGAACGACACATCTCCTACGAGCAGTACTTC
CDR3 protein: CASSYERHISYEQYF
D gene: -
V gene: TRBV5-1
J gene: TRBJ2-7
clone size: medium-sized

CDR3 DNA: TGCGCCAGCAGCTCCGGACAGGGGAGCGTAGAGACCCAGTACTTC
CDR3 protein: CASSSGQGSVETQYF
D gene: TRBD1
V gene: TRBV5-1
J gene: TRBJ2-5
clone size: -

CDR3 DNA: TGTGCCAGCACCCCCACTAGCGGGGGGTTCTATGAGCAGTTCTTC
CDR3 protein: CASTPTSGGFYEQFF
D gene: TRBD2
V gene: TRBV12-3/TRBV12-4
J gene: TRBJ2-1
clone size: many

CDR3 DNA: TGCGCCAGCAGCCCCCGGGCCACAGATACGCAGTATTTT
CDR3 protein: CASSPRATDTQYF
D gene: -
V gene: TRBV5-1
J gene: TRBJ2-3
clone size: few

CDR3 DNA: TGCGCCAGCAGCCAAGAGGAGGGCTACGAGCAGTACTTC
CDR3 protein: CASSQEEGYEQYF
D gene: -
V gene: TRBV4-3
J gene: TRBJ2-7
clone size: -

CDR3 DNA: TGTGCCAGCAGTAAAAGGGACAATCAGCCCCAGCATTTT
CDR3 protein: CASSKRDNQPQHF
D gene: -
V gene: TRBV27
J gene: TRBJ1-5
clone size: few

CDR3 DNA: TGTGCCAGCAGGCACAGGGGGACGGGAGAGACCCAGTACTTC
CDR3 protein: CASRHRGTGETQYF
D gene: TRBD1
V gene: TRBV11-3
J gene: TRBJ2-5
clone size: -

CDR3 DNA: TGCGCCAGCACCACGACAGGAGATAACTATGGCTACACCTTC
CDR3 protein: CASTTTGDNYGYTF
D gene: -
V gene: TRBV5-1
J gene: TRBJ1-2
clone size: many

CDR3 DNA: TGTGCCAGCTCCCCCCAATCCGGGGTCCTCGATGAAAAACTGTTTTTT
CDR3 protein: CASSPQSGVLDEKLFF
D gene: -
V gene: TRBV18
J gene: TRBJ1-4
clone size: many

CDR3 DNA: TGTGCCAGCAGCTCCATCAGGGGGGACTATGGCTACACCTTC
CDR3 protein: CASSSIRGDYGYTF
D gene: TRBD1
V gene: TRBV7-9
J gene: TRBJ1-2
clone size: few

CDR3 DNA: TGCGCCAGCAGTGTAGGGCGGGGGGTCCAAGAGACCCAGTACTTC
CDR3 protein: CASSVGRGVQETQYF
D gene: TRBD2
V gene: TRBV10-2
J gene: TRBJ2-5
clone size: many

CDR3 DNA: TGTGCCAGCTCACGAGGACAGGGGGCAACTAATGAAAAACTGTTTTTT
CDR3 protein: CASSRGQGATNEKLFF
D gene: TRBD1
V gene: TRBV18
J gene: TRBJ1-4
clone size: -